A single sample gave rise to the 11 T cell receptor beta chains below, sequenced in a study of T cell responses to AZD1222 COVID-19 vaccine. Here immunoSEQ multiplex PCR was the method, and the copy in TCRdb shows in-frame clones only, minus some. Among 160,000 or so clones listed, 75% to 95% were seen once. Material: peripheral blood, obtained on day 0 of AZD1222 vaccination. Source of these receptors: an adult in good health.

The V and J genes are TRBV6-6 and TRBJ1-4; D is ambiguous. Germline V CDR1 and CDR2: MNHNY, SVGAGI (reference sequence). Trimming took off 8 bases at V and 7 bases at J, with 5 bases between the two ends. This CDR3 contains 10 residues. CDR3 coding DNA: TGTGCCAGCCGTGGTGAAAAACTGTTTTTT. This gives the protein CASRGEKLFF.

The genes are TRBV21-1 and TRBJ2-3; the table gives TRBD2 as D, unverified against the DNA. TRBV21-1 is annotated as a pseudogene. The CDR3 is made up of 19 amino acids. The CDR3 loop is CASSKSLGLAGGHTDTQYF. CDR3 bases: TGTGCCAGCAGCAAATCACTAGGGCTAGCGGGAGGTCACACAGATACGCAGTATTTT.

This chain links TRBV2 with TRBJ2-7, with 8 bases lining up with TRBD1. V gave up 8 bases and J gave up 0 bases; unmatched junction bases: 9. The CDR3 has 15 residues. Germline V gene data show CDR1 as SNHLY and CDR2 as FYNNEI. The chain's CDR3 is CASQGRTGSSYEQYF. The CDR3 nucleotides are TGTGCCAGCCAAGGACGGACAGGGAGCTCCTACGAGCAGTACTTC.

This sequence joins TRBV9 and TRBJ1-5; TRBD1 might be the D (6 bases). V lost 3 bases and J lost 0, with 7 bases in between. This CDR3 has 14 amino acids. CDR1 and CDR2 (germline): SGDLS, YYNGEE. The CDR3 here is CASSEGDSNQPQHF. CDR3 in DNA: TGTGCCAGCAGCGAGGGGGATAGCAATCAGCCCCAGCATTTT.

This clone has only one observation. V is TRBV7-2 and J is TRBJ1-1, with a tentative D call TRBD1 (5 bases). CDR3 length equals 14 residues. V dropped 2 bases and J dropped 10 bases, with 17 bases sitting between them. Germline CDR1 and CDR2: SGHTA and FQGNSA. Here the CDR3 DNA reads TGTGCCAGCAGCTTAATGTCCAGGGATAATATAGCTTTCTTT. Protein product: CASSLMSRDNIAFF.

This rearrangement joins TRBV4-2 to TRBJ2-7; 9 bases line up with TRBD1. V was clipped by 2 bases and J by 4 bases; unmatched bases: 6. The CDR3 covers 15 residues. The germline gives CDR1 LGHNA, CDR2 YNFKEQ. This chain's CDR3 is CASSQPDRGRYEQYF. CDR3 DNA: TGTGCCAGCAGCCAACCGGACAGGGGTCGGTACGAGCAGTACTTC.

This clone was detected a few times. The V call is TRBV11-2, the J call TRBJ2-1; the D gene could be TRBD1 or TRBD2 (6 bases each). The CDR3 sequence is 13 residues long. Per germline, CDR1 SGHAT and CDR2 FQNNGV. V lost 3 bases and J lost 9, with 12 bases in between. CDR3 DNA: TGTGCCAGCAGCTTTACAGGGACTGGTGAGCAGTTCTTC. Encoded protein: CASSFTGTGEQFF.

The chain combines TRBV5-6 with TRBJ2-5, with D possibly called TRBD1 or TRBD2 (6 bases each). Trimming cost V 3 bases and J 0 bases, with 18 bases left between them. CDR1 is SGHDT and CDR2 is YYEEEE in the germline V gene. The CDR3 contains 17 residues. The CDR3 DNA reads as TGTGCCAGCAGCTCTATGGCGGGACACTACGACCAAGAGACCCAGTACTTC. Its protein is CASSSMAGHYDQETQYF. Full variable domain (remainder filled in from reference TRBV5-6 and TRBJ2-5): DAGVTQSPTHLIKTRGQQVTLRCSPKSGHDTVSWYQQALGQGPQFIFQYYEEEERQRGNFPDRFSGHQFPNYSSELNVNALLLGDSALYLCASSSMAGHYDQETQYFGPGTRLLVL.

The chain recombines TRBV9 with TRBJ2-1; the match to TRBD2 covers 8 bases. The CDR3 totals 15 residues. In germline, CDR1 is SGDLS, CDR2 YYNGEE. Trimming cost V 2 bases and J 6 bases; bases outside gene matches: 7. The CDR3 bases are TGTGCCAGCAGCGTCGGGTTAGCGGGACGCAATGAGCAGTTCTTC. Residues: CASSVGLAGRNEQFF. Filled out from reference TRBV9 and TRBJ2-1, the complete variable domain reads DSGVTQTPKHLITATGQRVTLRCSPRSGDLSVYWYQQSLDQGLQFLIQYYNGEERAKGNILERFSAQQFPDLHSELNLSSLELGDSALYFCASSVGLAGRNEQFFGPGTRLTVL.

The gene calls are TRBV28 and TRBJ2-1, with D perhaps matching TRBD2 (5 bases). The germline gives CDR1 MDHEN, CDR2 SYDVKM. V was cut by 1 base and J by 14 bases, with 18 bases left in between. The CDR3 contains 14 residues. The CDR3 nucleotides read TGTGCCAGCAGTTTATCCTTTCAGGTATCCGGGGAGTTCTTC. Translated: CASSLSFQVSGEFF.

Many counts were recorded for this clone. The J gene is TRBJ2-2, the V gene TRBV19; D is possibly TRBD1 or TRBD2 (6 bases each). The CDR3 sequence is 14 residues long. Germline V gene sequence: CDR1 LNHDA, CDR2 SQIVND (reference sequence). The V end lost 7 bases, the J end lost 3 bases, and 12 bases lay between the germline ends. Here the CDR3 DNA reads TGTGCCAGTAAGGGGGAGCGGGACACCGGGGAGCTGTTTTTT. This gives the protein CASKGERDTGELFF.